This T cell receptor (beta chain) was found in a study of cytomegalovirus exposure and HLA in healthy donors. On the study more broadly: Out of about 410 genotyped donors, roughly 80% belonged to the Caucasian-associated ancestry cluster. Findings and limits, study-wide: A later analysis by the authors found several of the most significant clusters apparently linked to common viral pathogens. Cytomegalovirus association was assigned to around 150 TCR beta chains. In vitro data verified a few CMV-associated chains as specific for CMV antigens.

Germline CDR1 reads SNHLY; CDR2 reads FYNNEI. V shed 7 bases, J shed 9 bases, and the junction held 1 base outside the gene matches. The CDR3 contains 10 residues. Regarding this clone: Its target is not known.

The PCR had 60 Vbeta and 13 Jbeta primers. The method was immunoSEQ multiplex PCR; TCRdb's version includes in-frame clones alone and lacks a portion of them. Found here are some 170,000 clones, roughly 79% of them singletons; the top ten hold approximately 5%. V usage is TRBV2 and J usage is TRBJ2-3, with 7 bases that match TRBD2. The sequence was obtained from a woman between 18 and 29 years old in good health and CMV-seropositive. The source material was PBMCs. The CDR3 here is CASTGGTQYF. The CDR3 nucleotides read TGTGCCAGCACGGGGGGAACGCAGTATTTT.